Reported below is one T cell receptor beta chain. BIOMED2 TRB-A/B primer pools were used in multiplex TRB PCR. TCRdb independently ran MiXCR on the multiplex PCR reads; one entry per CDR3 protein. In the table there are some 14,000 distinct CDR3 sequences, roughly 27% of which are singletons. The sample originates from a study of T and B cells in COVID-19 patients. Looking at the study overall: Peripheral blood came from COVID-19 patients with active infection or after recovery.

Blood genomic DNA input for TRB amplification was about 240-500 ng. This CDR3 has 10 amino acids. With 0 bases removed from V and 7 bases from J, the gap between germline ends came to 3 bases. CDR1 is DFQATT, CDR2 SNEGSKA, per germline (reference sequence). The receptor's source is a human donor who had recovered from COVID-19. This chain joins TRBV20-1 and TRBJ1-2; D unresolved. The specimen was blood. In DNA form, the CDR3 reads TGCAGTGCTAGAGAGGGTGGCTACACCTTC. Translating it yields CSAREGGYTF.